These T cell receptor beta chains were read from a single sample in a study of response to subunit inactivated influenza vaccine. Via MiXCR, TCRdb re-called the RT-PCR reads, giving one row per CDR3 protein. Found here are about 540,000 distinct CDR3 sequences, approximately 22% of them singletons; the top ten hold approximately 3%. Separately, the same data were catalogued under a study of T cells expressing NK-cell markers.

This sample comprised CD4+ T cells sorted from PBMCs, obtained less than 13 days after vaccination. The source is a man aged 50 or older who received an inactivated influenza vaccine. CDR3s include the opening cysteine and the closing phenylalanine or tryptophan. Fields, in order: CDR3 DNA, CDR3 protein, V gene, clone size, J gene, D gene. D genes are given only for firm matches. Rows may omit the clone size; those that give it use once, few, many or a size class.

cdr3_nt: TGCAGTGCTAGAGATCCTGGGAGGGTTAGATCGGACGAGCAGTACTTC
cdr3_aa: CSARDPGRVRSDEQYF
v_call: TRBV20-1
clone_size: -
j_call: TRBJ2-7
d_call: TRBD2

cdr3_nt: TGTGCCAGCAGCTTAGCGGGGGCCCGACGGTCCACTCGGGATAATTCACCCCTCCACTTT
cdr3_aa: CASSLAGARRSTRDNSPLHF
v_call: TRBV7-2
clone_size: -
j_call: TRBJ1-6
d_call: -

cdr3_nt: TGCAGTGCTAGAGATTTCCTAGCCAAAAACATTCAGTACTTC
cdr3_aa: CSARDFLAKNIQYF
v_call: TRBV20-1
clone_size: -
j_call: TRBJ2-4
d_call: -

cdr3_nt: TGTGCCAGCAACCTACCGGGGGATACGCAGTATTTT
cdr3_aa: CASNLPGDTQYF
v_call: TRBV7-2
clone_size: few
j_call: TRBJ2-3
d_call: -

cdr3_nt: TGCGCCAGCAGCCGGACCGGGACAGGGGCTCACGAGCAGTACTTC
cdr3_aa: CASSRTGTGAHEQYF
v_call: TRBV4-3
clone_size: -
j_call: TRBJ2-7
d_call: TRBD1

cdr3_nt: TGTGCCAGCAGCGGTAGACAGGGTACCTCTTATGGCTACACCTTC
cdr3_aa: CASSGRQGTSYGYTF
v_call: TRBV7-9
clone_size: -
j_call: TRBJ1-2
d_call: TRBD1

cdr3_nt: TGTGCCAGCAGCCCTCCCCCGGGCCACCCCGGCACAGATACGCAGTATTTT
cdr3_aa: CASSPPPGHPGTDTQYF
v_call: TRBV28
clone_size: few
j_call: TRBJ2-3
d_call: -

cdr3_nt: TGTGCCAGCAGCTTAGATCTAGCGGGAGTATCCGGGGAGCTGTTTTTT
cdr3_aa: CASSLDLAGVSGELFF
v_call: TRBV7-8
clone_size: -
j_call: TRBJ2-2
d_call: TRBD2

cdr3_nt: TGTGCCAGCAGTTTAAGGGGGACTAGCGGTGACAATGAGCAGTTCTTC
cdr3_aa: CASSLRGTSGDNEQFF
v_call: TRBV12-3/TRBV12-4
clone_size: -
j_call: TRBJ2-1
d_call: TRBD2

cdr3_nt: TGTGCCAGCAGCCGAACTACCGTGGGAATTACCTACAATGAGCAGTTCTTC
cdr3_aa: CASSRTTVGITYNEQFF
v_call: TRBV7-9
clone_size: few
j_call: TRBJ2-1
d_call: -

cdr3_nt: TGTGCCAGCAGCTCCCCCAAAGATAGCGGGAGAAACGGGGAGCTGTTTTTT
cdr3_aa: CASSSPKDSGRNGELFF
v_call: TRBV11-1
clone_size: few
j_call: TRBJ2-2
d_call: TRBD2

cdr3_nt: TGTGCCAGCAGCCAAGATCGAGGGGGAGTGGGTACAGATACGCAGTATTTT
cdr3_aa: CASSQDRGGVGTDTQYF
v_call: TRBV3-1
clone_size: few
j_call: TRBJ2-3
d_call: -

cdr3_nt: TGTGCCAGCAGCCCGGGTCGGGGGGCGGGGAACACTGAAGCTTTCTTT
cdr3_aa: CASSPGRGAGNTEAFF
v_call: TRBV5-4
clone_size: few
j_call: TRBJ1-1
d_call: -

cdr3_nt: TGTGCCAGCACGGACGGGTACAATGAGCAGTTCTTC
cdr3_aa: CASTDGYNEQFF
v_call: TRBV6-2/TRBV6-3
clone_size: few
j_call: TRBJ2-1
d_call: -

cdr3_nt: TGTGCCAGCAGTTTTAGCGGAGCGGGAGCAGATACGCAGTATTTT
cdr3_aa: CASSFSGAGADTQYF
v_call: TRBV28
clone_size: -
j_call: TRBJ2-3
d_call: TRBD2

cdr3_nt: TGTGCCAGCAGCCCCGCCCCGGGGCCCTATGGCTACACCTTC
cdr3_aa: CASSPAPGPYGYTF
v_call: TRBV7-2
clone_size: -
j_call: TRBJ1-2
d_call: -

cdr3_nt: TGCAGTGCTAGACATCGGACAGGTTCTGCCTCTGATCAGCCCCAGCATTTT
cdr3_aa: CSARHRTGSASDQPQHF
v_call: TRBV20-1
clone_size: few
j_call: TRBJ1-5
d_call: TRBD1

cdr3_nt: TGTGCCAGCAGTCCCACCCACAACTCTGGAAACACCATATATTTT
cdr3_aa: CASSPTHNSGNTIYF
v_call: TRBV12-3/TRBV12-4
clone_size: many
j_call: TRBJ1-3
d_call: -

cdr3_nt: TGTGCCAGCAGCCTGGCTAGCGGGACCTACGAGCAGTACTTC
cdr3_aa: CASSLASGTYEQYF
v_call: TRBV7-2
clone_size: many
j_call: TRBJ2-7
d_call: TRBD2

cdr3_nt: TGTGCCAGCACCATTACCACCGGGACAGGCAATTCACCCCTCCACTTT
cdr3_aa: CASTITTGTGNSPLHF
v_call: TRBV12-3/TRBV12-4
clone_size: -
j_call: TRBJ1-6
d_call: TRBD1

cdr3_nt: TGCGCCAGCATGTCCGGGACAGGGGCTTACGAGCAGTACTTC
cdr3_aa: CASMSGTGAYEQYF
v_call: TRBV5-1
clone_size: many
j_call: TRBJ2-7
d_call: TRBD1

cdr3_nt: TGTGCCTGGAGGGCCGGTACAAGTGAGCAGTTCTTC
cdr3_aa: CAWRAGTSEQFF
v_call: TRBV30
clone_size: few
j_call: TRBJ2-1
d_call: -

cdr3_nt: TGCAGCGTTGTGGGGCCTGCGGGGGGGTCCACAGATACGCAGTATTTT
cdr3_aa: CSVVGPAGGSTDTQYF
v_call: TRBV29-1
clone_size: -
j_call: TRBJ2-3
d_call: TRBD2

cdr3_nt: TGCAGTGCATGGACACCGGAGACCGGTGAGCAGTTCTTC
cdr3_aa: CSAWTPETGEQFF
v_call: TRBV20-1
clone_size: -
j_call: TRBJ2-1
d_call: -

cdr3_nt: TGCGCCAGCAGCCAAGTCTTGACAGCTTACTATGGCTACACCTTC
cdr3_aa: CASSQVLTAYYGYTF
v_call: TRBV4-3
clone_size: -
j_call: TRBJ1-2
d_call: -

cdr3_nt: TGTGCCAGCAGAAATCTGGGTTCACCCCTCCACTTT
cdr3_aa: CASRNLGSPLHF
v_call: TRBV12-3/TRBV12-4
clone_size: few
j_call: TRBJ1-6
d_call: -

cdr3_nt: TGCAGCGGGGGGACAGGGCGGAGCGAGCAGTACTTC
cdr3_aa: CSGGTGRSEQYF
v_call: TRBV29-1
clone_size: -
j_call: TRBJ2-7
d_call: TRBD1

cdr3_nt: TGCAGTGCTAGAGTTGGGACTAGCGGGGTAGAAGAGCAGTACTTC
cdr3_aa: CSARVGTSGVEEQYF
v_call: TRBV20-1
clone_size: -
j_call: TRBJ2-7
d_call: TRBD2

cdr3_nt: TGTGCCAGCAGATCCCCGAGCCAAGGAGGTTCTGGAAACACCATATATTTT
cdr3_aa: CASRSPSQGGSGNTIYF
v_call: TRBV28
clone_size: few
j_call: TRBJ1-3
d_call: -

cdr3_nt: TGTGCCAGCAGCCAAGATCGGGGGGGATATGGCTACACCTTC
cdr3_aa: CASSQDRGGYGYTF
v_call: TRBV14
clone_size: -
j_call: TRBJ1-2
d_call: -

cdr3_nt: TGTGCCAGCAGTAGAACAGGGGAGTACGAGCAGTACTTC
cdr3_aa: CASSRTGEYEQYF
v_call: TRBV12-3/TRBV12-4
clone_size: -
j_call: TRBJ2-7
d_call: TRBD1

cdr3_nt: TGTGCCACCAGCAGGGGGACAGCCCCCGCCGGGGAGCTGTTTTTT
cdr3_aa: CATSRGTAPAGELFF
v_call: TRBV15
clone_size: -
j_call: TRBJ2-2
d_call: TRBD1

cdr3_nt: TGTGCCAGCTCAGGTCCCGGGACAGGGCCAAAAGACTACGAGCAGTACTTC
cdr3_aa: CASSGPGTGPKDYEQYF
v_call: TRBV18
clone_size: -
j_call: TRBJ2-7
d_call: TRBD1

cdr3_nt: TGTGCCAGCACCCGGGGGGGGGGCCGGTTTGAGCAGTTCTTC
cdr3_aa: CASTRGGGRFEQFF
v_call: TRBV3-1
clone_size: -
j_call: TRBJ2-1
d_call: TRBD2

cdr3_nt: TGCGCCAGCAGCTTGGATGGGGGCCTTGAGCAGTTCTTC
cdr3_aa: CASSLDGGLEQFF
v_call: TRBV5-1
clone_size: -
j_call: TRBJ2-1
d_call: -

cdr3_nt: TGCGCCAGCAGCGTAGCGAGAGAAAACAATCAGCCCCAGCATTTT
cdr3_aa: CASSVARENNQPQHF
v_call: TRBV4-1
clone_size: -
j_call: TRBJ1-5
d_call: -

cdr3_nt: TGTGCCAGCAGCGCCACAGGCAAAACCTATAATTCACCCCTCCACTTT
cdr3_aa: CASSATGKTYNSPLHF
v_call: TRBV7-8
clone_size: -
j_call: TRBJ1-6
d_call: -

cdr3_nt: TGCAGTGCCAGAGCTCGGACAGGGGGGGATCAGCCCCAGCATTTT
cdr3_aa: CSARARTGGDQPQHF
v_call: TRBV20-1
clone_size: few
j_call: TRBJ1-5
d_call: TRBD1

cdr3_nt: TGCAGCGGACGGACAGGTACTAGCGGGAGGCGATACAATGAGCAGTTCTTC
cdr3_aa: CSGRTGTSGRRYNEQFF
v_call: TRBV29-1
clone_size: few
j_call: TRBJ2-1
d_call: TRBD2

cdr3_nt: TGTGCCAGCAGATCCTGGGGGACTAGGGAAAACATTCAGTACTTC
cdr3_aa: CASRSWGTRENIQYF
v_call: TRBV11-2
clone_size: few
j_call: TRBJ2-4
d_call: TRBD2

cdr3_nt: TGTGCCAGCAGTACAAATCAGGGTAGCACTGAAGCTTTCTTT
cdr3_aa: CASSTNQGSTEAFF
v_call: TRBV7-9
clone_size: -
j_call: TRBJ1-1
d_call: -

cdr3_nt: TGTGCCAGCAGCCAAGACCCCCCCTCCGAGCAGTACTTC
cdr3_aa: CASSQDPPSEQYF
v_call: TRBV3-1
clone_size: few
j_call: TRBJ2-7
d_call: -

cdr3_nt: TGTGCTAGCAGCTTAGAACGACAGGGACGGCAGTACTTC
cdr3_aa: CASSLERQGRQYF
v_call: TRBV7-7
clone_size: few
j_call: TRBJ2-7
d_call: TRBD1

cdr3_nt: TGTGCCATCCCCAAGGGCTCAGGGGTCGGGACCTACGAGCAGTACTTC
cdr3_aa: CAIPKGSGVGTYEQYF
v_call: TRBV10-3
clone_size: few
j_call: TRBJ2-7
d_call: -

cdr3_nt: TGTGCCAGCAGCCCGGGCAGTCTCCTGACTGAGCAGTTCTTC
cdr3_aa: CASSPGSLLTEQFF
v_call: TRBV7-9
clone_size: -
j_call: TRBJ2-1
d_call: -

cdr3_nt: TGTGCCAGCAGTGTCACTAGCGGGACTAGCACAGATACACAGTATTTT
cdr3_aa: CASSVTSGTSTDTQYF
v_call: TRBV6-1
clone_size: few
j_call: TRBJ2-3
d_call: TRBD2

cdr3_nt: TGTGCCAGCTCGCCAGGCAGCGGACAGTCCTACGAGCAGTACTTC
cdr3_aa: CASSPGSGQSYEQYF
v_call: TRBV18
clone_size: many
j_call: TRBJ2-7
d_call: -

cdr3_nt: TGCAGCGTTGAGGGGCGGCCGAGGGAGCTGTTTTTT
cdr3_aa: CSVEGRPRELFF
v_call: TRBV29-1
clone_size: -
j_call: TRBJ2-2
d_call: -

cdr3_nt: TGCAGCGTTGGTGGCGGGACTGAAGCTTTCTTT
cdr3_aa: CSVGGGTEAFF
v_call: TRBV29-1
clone_size: -
j_call: TRBJ1-1
d_call: -

cdr3_nt: TGCGCCAGCAGCCTTTTAGGACGGAACACTGAAGCTTTCTTT
cdr3_aa: CASSLLGRNTEAFF
v_call: TRBV4-3
clone_size: many
j_call: TRBJ1-1
d_call: -

cdr3_nt: TGTGCCAGCAGCTGGGGGGGTTGGGGCAGGCAAAATGAAAAACTGTTTTTT
cdr3_aa: CASSWGGWGRQNEKLFF
v_call: TRBV11-2
clone_size: -
j_call: TRBJ1-4
d_call: -

cdr3_nt: TGTGCCAGCAGTACAGGGGGCTCGGGGAACACTGAAGCTTTCTTT
cdr3_aa: CASSTGGSGNTEAFF
v_call: TRBV6-2/TRBV6-3
clone_size: -
j_call: TRBJ1-1
d_call: TRBD1

cdr3_nt: TGTGCCAGCAGCTTATTTTGGGGTAACTACGAGCAGTACTTC
cdr3_aa: CASSLFWGNYEQYF
v_call: TRBV7-2
clone_size: -
j_call: TRBJ2-7
d_call: -

cdr3_nt: TGTGCCAGCAGCCTTTTTGGAGGCAATAGCAATCAGCCCCAGCATTTT
cdr3_aa: CASSLFGGNSNQPQHF
v_call: TRBV12-3/TRBV12-4
clone_size: few
j_call: TRBJ1-5
d_call: -

cdr3_nt: TGCGCCAGCAGCCAAGAAAGCGTCGGGAAACTGTTTTTT
cdr3_aa: CASSQESVGKLFF
v_call: TRBV4-3
clone_size: few
j_call: TRBJ1-4
d_call: -